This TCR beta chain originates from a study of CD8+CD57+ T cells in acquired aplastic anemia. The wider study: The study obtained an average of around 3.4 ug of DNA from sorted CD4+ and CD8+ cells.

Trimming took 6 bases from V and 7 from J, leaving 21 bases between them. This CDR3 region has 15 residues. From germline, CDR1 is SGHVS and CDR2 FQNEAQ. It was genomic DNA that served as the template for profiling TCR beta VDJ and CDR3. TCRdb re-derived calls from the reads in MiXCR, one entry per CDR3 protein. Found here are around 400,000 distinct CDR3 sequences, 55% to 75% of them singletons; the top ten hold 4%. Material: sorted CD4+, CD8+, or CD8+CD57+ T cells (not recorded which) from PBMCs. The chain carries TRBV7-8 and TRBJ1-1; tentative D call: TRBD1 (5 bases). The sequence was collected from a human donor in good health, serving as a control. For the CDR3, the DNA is TGTGCCAGCAGTGCGAGGGACGGTATGAACCATGAAGCTTTCTTT. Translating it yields CASSARDGMNHEAFF.